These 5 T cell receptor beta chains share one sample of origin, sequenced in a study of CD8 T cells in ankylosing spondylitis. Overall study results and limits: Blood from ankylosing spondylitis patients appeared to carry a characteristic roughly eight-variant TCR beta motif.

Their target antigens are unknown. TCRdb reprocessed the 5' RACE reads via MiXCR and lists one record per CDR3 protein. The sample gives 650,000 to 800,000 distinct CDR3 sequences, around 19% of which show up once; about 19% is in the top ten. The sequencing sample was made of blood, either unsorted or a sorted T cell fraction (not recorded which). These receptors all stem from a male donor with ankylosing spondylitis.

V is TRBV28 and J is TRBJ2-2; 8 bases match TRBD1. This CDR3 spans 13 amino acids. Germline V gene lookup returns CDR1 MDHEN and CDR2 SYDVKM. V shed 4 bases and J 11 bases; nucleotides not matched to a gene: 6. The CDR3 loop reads CASSSGGRIELFF. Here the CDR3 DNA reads TGTGCCAGCAGTTCAGGGGGCAGGATCGAGCTGTTTTTT.

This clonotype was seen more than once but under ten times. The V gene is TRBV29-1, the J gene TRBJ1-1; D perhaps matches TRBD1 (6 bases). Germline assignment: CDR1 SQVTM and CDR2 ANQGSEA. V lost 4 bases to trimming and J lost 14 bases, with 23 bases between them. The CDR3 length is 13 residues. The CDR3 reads CSVVSGGQAGEFF. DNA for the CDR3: TGCAGCGTTGTATCTGGGGGGCAAGCCGGTGAGTTCTTT.

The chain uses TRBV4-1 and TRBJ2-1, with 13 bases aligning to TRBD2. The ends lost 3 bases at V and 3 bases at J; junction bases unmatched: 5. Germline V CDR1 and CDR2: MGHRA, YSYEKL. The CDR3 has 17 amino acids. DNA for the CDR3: TGCGCCAGCAGCCACCCCGGGACTAGCGGGAACTACAATGAGCAGTTCTTC. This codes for CASSHPGTSGNYNEQFF.

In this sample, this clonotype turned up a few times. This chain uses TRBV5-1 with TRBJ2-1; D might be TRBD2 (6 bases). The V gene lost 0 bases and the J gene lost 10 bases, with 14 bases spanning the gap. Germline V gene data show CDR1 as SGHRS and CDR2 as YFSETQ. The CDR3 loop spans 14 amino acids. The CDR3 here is CASSLVGGSREQFF. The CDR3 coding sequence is TGCGCCAGCAGCTTGGTGGGGGGTAGTAGGGAGCAGTTCTTC. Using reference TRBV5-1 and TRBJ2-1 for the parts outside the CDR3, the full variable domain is KAGVTQTPRYLIKTRGQQVTLSCSPISGHRSVSWYQQTPGQGLQFLFEYFSETQRNKGNFPGRFSGRQFSNSRSEMNVSTLELGDSALYLCASSLVGGSREQFFGPGTRLTVL.

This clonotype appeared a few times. In DNA, the CDR3 is TGTGCCAGCAGTTACCGTGGGGGCGGCTACACCTTC. Translation gives CASSYRGGGYTF. J is TRBJ1-2 and V is TRBV6-6, with D possibly being TRBD1 (6 bases). CDR1 MNHNY and CDR2 SVGAGI come from the germline V gene (reference sequence). The V gene lost 2 bases and the J gene lost 8 bases, with 9 bases spanning the gap. CDR3 length: 12 residues.